This TCR beta chain was identified during a study of blood T cell repertoires in COVID-19. A single count supports this clone. Profiling relied on immunoSEQ multiplex PCR, and the TCRdb table lists in-frame clones only, not all of them. The top ten hold 1.5% to 2% of the sample, which has around 300,000 clones, around 89% seen once. CDR3 length equals 15 residues. The germline V and J ends were trimmed by 0 bases and 6 bases, with 16 bases remaining between them. CDR1 and CDR2 from the germline V gene are SGHRS and YFSETQ. This TCR was recovered from a woman between 18 and 30 years old with acute COVID-19. The sequencing sample was made of PBMCs or T cells enriched from blood (not recorded which). This sequence joins TRBV5-1 and TRBJ2-7, with a tentative D call TRBD2 (5 bases). In DNA, the CDR3 is TGCGCCAGCAGCTTGGCCGTCGCACAAGAGGGCGAGCAGTACTTC. Translated, it gives CASSLAVAQEGEQYF.